These T cell receptor beta chains were read from a single sample in a study of shared T cell receptors in the human thymus. Here immunoSEQ multiplex PCR was the method, and the copy in TCRdb shows in-frame clones only, minus some. Of around 340,000 clones detected, more than 85% appear once; the ten largest clones hold approximately 0.02%. Sequenced sample: thymocytes. The source of these receptors is a human donor. Both conserved end residues are part of each CDR3. The D gene is left open where the match is weak. Not all rows give a size; the values are once, few, many and, for expanded clones, a class.

d_gene | j_gene | v_gene | abundance | CDR3aa | CDR3nt
. | TRBJ1-1 | TRBV4-1 | once | CASSQRQLENTEAFF | TGCGCCAGCAGCCAGAGACAGCTCGAGAACACTGAAGCTTTCTTT
. | TRBJ1-1 | TRBV6-5 | once | CASIKPGQNTEAFF | TGTGCCAGCATTAAACCGGGACAGAACACTGAAGCTTTCTTT
TRBD1 | TRBJ2-7 | TRBV7-9 | . | CASSFDRDEQYF | TGTGCCAGCAGTTTTGACAGGGACGAGCAGTACTTC
TRBD2 | TRBJ2-7 | TRBV5-1 | . | CASSLELADSYEQYF | TGCGCCAGCAGCTTGGAACTAGCGGATTCCTACGAGCAGTACTTC
TRBD1 | TRBJ1-2 | TRBV10-3 | . | CATNTETGPNSTYGYTF | TGTGCCACGAATACTGAGACAGGGCCAAACTCGACTTATGGCTACACCTTC
. | TRBJ2-1 | TRBV4-3 | . | CASSQRWRPGSYNEQFF | TGCGCCAGCAGCCAACGCTGGAGGCCGGGCTCCTACAATGAGCAGTTCTTC
. | TRBJ2-3 | TRBV7-3 | . | CASSPCQRSTDTQYF | TGTGCCAGCAGCCCCTGTCAGCGTAGCACAGATACGCAGTATTTT
TRBD2 | TRBJ2-5 | TRBV23-1 | . | CASSRGLAGVVKETQYF | TGCGCCAGCAGTCGGGGCCTAGCGGGAGTAGTAAAAGAGACCCAGTACTTC
. | TRBJ1-1 | TRBV14 | . | CASSQDGDSDAFF | TGTGCCAGCAGCCAAGATGGAGACTCCGACGCTTTCTTT
. | TRBJ2-1 | TRBV15 | once | CATSRIRAPNEQFF | TGTGCCACCAGCAGAATACGAGCCCCCAATGAGCAGTTCTTC
. | TRBJ2-3 | TRBV5-1 | . | CASSLDRSGESTDTQYF | TGCGCCAGCAGCCTGGACAGATCCGGGGAATCCACAGATACGCAGTATTTT
. | TRBJ2-6 | TRBV15 | . | CATSRDRARPHSGANVLTF | TGTGCCACCAGCAGAGATCGGGCCCGCCCCCATTCAGGGGCCAACGTCCTGACTTTC
. | TRBJ2-4 | TRBV10-1 | . | CASSESAVLAKNIQYF | TGCGCCAGCAGTGAGTCGGCTGTCCTAGCCAAAAACATTCAGTACTTC
. | TRBJ1-1 | TRBV27 | . | CASSLSLASNTEAFF | TGTGCCAGCAGTTTATCTCTTGCTAGCAACACTGAAGCTTTCTTT
TRBD1 | TRBJ1-2 | TRBV6-1 | . | CASREGDRDYGYTF | TGTGCCAGCAGGGAGGGGGACAGGGACTATGGCTACACCTTC
. | TRBJ1-5 | TRBV6-1 | . | CASSKQGYSNQPQHF | TGTGCCAGCAGTAAACAGGGCTATAGCAATCAGCCCCAGCATTTT
TRBD1 | TRBJ1-1 | TRBV15 | . | CATSRPTGKGTEAFF | TGTGCCACCAGCAGGCCGACAGGGAAGGGCACTGAAGCTTTCTTT
. | TRBJ2-1 | TRBV29-1 | few | CSVEEGDPQEGDGIEQFF | TGCAGCGTTGAAGAGGGCGACCCCCAAGAGGGGGACGGTATTGAGCAGTTCTTC
TRBD2 | TRBJ2-1 | TRBV7-9 | . | CASSLVVTSFYNEQFF | TGTGCCAGCAGCTTAGTAGTGACTAGCTTCTACAATGAGCAGTTCTTC
. | TRBJ2-7 | TRBV27 | . | CASASPGSYEQYF | TGTGCCAGCGCATCGCCCGGCAGCTACGAGCAGTACTTC